Below, 23 T cell receptor beta chains from the same sample are listed, as sequenced in a study of beta chain features in type 1 diabetes. The sequenced template was cDNA made from the entire isolated RNA. TCRdb's copy holds only in-frame clones and misses some; the assay was immunoSEQ multiplex PCR. The profile shows about 900,000 clones, roughly 15% of them singletons. Sequencing was done on a sample of naive CD4+ T cells from blood. The receptor source for this set is a woman younger than 35 in good health.

This clone appeared a few times. The chain recombines TRBV19 with TRBJ2-1, with 8 bases lining up with TRBD2. There are 16 residues in the CDR3. Germline V gene lookup returns CDR1 LNHDA and CDR2 SQIVND (reference sequence). After removal of 0 bases from V and 2 bases from J, the junction contained 3 bases not matched to a gene. For the CDR3, the DNA is TGTGCCAGTAGTATAGATAATAGCGGGACCTACAATGAGCAGTTCTTC. Encoded protein: CASSIDNSGTYNEQFF. Full variable domain (missing parts from reference TRBV19 and TRBJ2-1): DGGITQSPKYLFRKEGQNVTLSCEQNLNHDAMYWYRQDPGQGLRLIYYSQIVNDFQKGDIAEGYSVSREKKESFPLTVTSAQKNPTAFYLCASSIDNSGTYNEQFFGPGTRLTVL.

The sample holds a few counts of this clone. Here the CDR3 DNA reads TGTGCCAGCAGCTTAACTAGCGGGATTAGTGAGCAGTTCTTC. This sequence encodes CASSLTSGISEQFF. V gene TRBV7-3 combines with J gene TRBJ2-1; 8 bases match TRBD2. CDR3 size: 14 residues. J lost 9 bases, V lost 0 bases, and 4 bases had no gene match. Looked up from germline, CDR1 is SGHTA and CDR2 is FQGTGA.

There are a few counts of this clone. V and J are TRBV25-1 and TRBJ2-1; TRBD1 agrees at 9 bases. The V gene end was trimmed by 6 bases and the J gene end by 5 bases; junction bases not matched to a gene: 8. In germline, CDR1 is MGHDK, CDR2 SYGVNS. The CDR3 covers 15 residues. CDR3 region: CASRETGGPHNEQFF. CDR3 sequence (DNA): TGTGCCAGCAGAGAAACAGGGGGCCCGCACAATGAGCAGTTCTTC. Filled out from reference TRBV25-1 and TRBJ2-1, the complete variable domain reads EADIYQTPRYLVIGTGKKITLECSQTMGHDKMYWYQQDPGMELHLIHYSYGVNSTEKGDLSSESTVSRIRTEHFPLTLESARPSHTSQYLCASRETGGPHNEQFFGPGTRLTVL.

The chain employs TRBV28 and TRBJ2-2; either TRBD1 or TRBD2 may fit D (6 bases each). The CDR3 contains 14 residues. V was pared by 6 bases and J by 4 bases, with 12 bases between. CDR1 MDHEN and CDR2 SYDVKM come from the germline V gene. The CDR3 region has the DNA TGTGCCAGCAGCTCCACGGGGGCCACCGGGGAGCTGTTTTTT. It yields the protein CASSSTGATGELFF.

This chain connects TRBV28 to TRBJ2-5, with unresolved D. The CDR3 runs to 15 residues. Germline CDR1 is MDHEN and CDR2 is SYDVKM. The V and J ends lost 3 bases and 0 bases respectively, with 11 bases between them. The CDR3 nucleotides read TGTGCCAGCAGTTTTCGGTCCTGGTACCAAGAGACCCAGTACTTC. Its protein is CASSFRSWYQETQYF.

A few counts support this clone. The V and J genes are TRBV7-3 and TRBJ1-1; 9 nucleotides agree with TRBD1. The trim removed 5 bases at V and 5 bases at J, leaving 9 bases unmatched. This CDR3 is built from 15 residues. The germline V gene encodes CDR1 SGHTA and CDR2 FQGTGA. CDR3 sequence reads: CASSLHGGTGTEAFF. The CDR3 region has the DNA TGTGCCAGCAGCCTACATGGTGGGACAGGGACTGAAGCTTTCTTT.

The chain couples TRBV7-9 to TRBJ2-5, with D perhaps being TRBD1 or TRBD2 (5 bases each). Germline CDR1 and CDR2: SEHNR and FQNEAQ (reference sequence). CDR3 length: 19 residues. Trimming shortened V by 2 bases and J by 3 bases, and 25 bases separated the two germline ends. CDR3 sequence: CASSLSFVFGSLGEETQYF. CDR3 nucleotide sequence: TGTGCCAGCAGCTTAAGTTTCGTATTTGGGTCCTTGGGGGAAGAGACCCAGTACTTC.

The rearrangement joins TRBV6-1 to TRBJ1-3; D is undetermined. The CDR3 spans 15 residues. Trimming cost V 3 bases and J 1 base, with 10 bases left between them. The germline CDR1 and CDR2 sequences are MNHNS and SASEGT. CDR3 in DNA: TGTGCCAGCAGTGACGTTTACTCATCTGGAAACACCATATATTTT. It codes for CASSDVYSSGNTIYF.

This clone has a handful of counts. The V call is TRBV19, the J call TRBJ2-2; 9 bases align to TRBD2. The length of the CDR3 is 17 residues. CDR1 is LNHDA, CDR2 SQIVND, per germline (reference sequence). V lost 6 bases to trimming and J lost 3 bases; unmatched junction nucleotides: 11. The CDR3 DNA is TGTGCCAGTAGCCCATACAGACAGCGGGAGGACACCGGGGAGCTGTTTTTT. This encodes CASSPYRQREDTGELFF.

The chain combines TRBV7-2 with TRBJ1-5; perhaps TRBD1 as D (6 bases). The CDR3 is 18 residues long. V lost 3 bases and J 0 bases, leaving 18 bases between the germline ends. Germline CDR1 is SGHTA and CDR2 is FQGNSA. In nucleotides, the CDR3 is TGTGCCAGCAGCTTTATCCCAGGGGCAGGCTATAGCAATCAGCCCCAGCATTTT. Encoded protein: CASSFIPGAGYSNQPQHF.

This chain connects TRBV7-9 to TRBJ2-1; 8 bases agree with TRBD2. After removal of 0 bases from V and 10 bases from J, the junction contained 8 bases not matched to a gene. CDR3 length equals 15 residues. Per germline, CDR1 SEHNR and CDR2 FQNEAQ (reference sequence). In DNA form, the CDR3 reads TGTGCCAGCAGCTTAGCGCAGGGACTAGTTTACGAGCAGTTCTTC. Encoded protein: CASSLAQGLVYEQFF.

This clone has just a few counts. V and J are TRBV27 and TRBJ2-1; no reliable D call. The CDR3 spans 16 residues. The germline V and J ends were trimmed by 5 bases and 7 bases, with 21 bases remaining between them. The germline gives CDR1 MNHEY, CDR2 SMNVEV (reference sequence). DNA for the CDR3: TGTGCCAGCAGTAGGCCTCTTGTACCCCAAGGGAATGAGCAGTTCTTC. It is translated as CASSRPLVPQGNEQFF.

V gene TRBV12-5 combines with J gene TRBJ1-2; no reliable D call. CDR1 and CDR2 from the germline V gene are LGHNT and FRNRAP. The CDR3 sequence is 14 residues long. V was clipped by 2 bases and J by 8 bases, with 15 bases between them. The CDR3 region is CASGLSTRPGGYTF. In DNA, the CDR3 is TGTGCTAGTGGTTTGTCCACCAGGCCCGGCGGCTACACCTTC.

This clone was observed a handful of times. The sample has other DNA sequences that encode this CDR3 too. The chain carries TRBV7-9 and TRBJ2-7; D gene uncertain. V was shortened by 0 bases and J by 1 base, with 4 bases between the two germline ends. CDR3 size: 13 residues. From germline, CDR1 is SEHNR and CDR2 FQNEAQ (reference sequence). The DNA of the CDR3 is TGTGCCAGCAGCTTAGCTCGTTCCTACGAGCAGTACTTC. This translates into CASSLARSYEQYF.

The chain links TRBV14 to TRBJ2-2; D ambiguous. The CDR3 runs to 17 residues. Germline V gives CDR1 SGHDN, CDR2 FVKESK. Trimming took off 4 bases at V and 5 bases at J, with 20 bases between the two ends. The CDR3 sequence is CASSLLSVGMGTGELFF. In DNA, the CDR3 is TGTGCCAGCAGCCTACTGTCGGTGGGGATGGGGACCGGGGAGCTGTTTTTT.

The gene calls are TRBV9 and TRBJ2-2; TRBD1 matches 10 bases. The germline V gene has CDR1 SGDLS and CDR2 YYNGEE. The CDR3 extends over 18 amino acids. J lost 4 bases, V lost 4 bases, and 13 bases had no gene match. CDR3 sequence: CASSSARDRGVSTGELFF. The CDR3 DNA sequence: TGTGCCAGCAGCTCAGCGCGGGACAGGGGAGTTAGCACCGGGGAGCTGTTTTTT.

V usage is TRBV10-3 and J usage is TRBJ2-7; TRBD1 is a possible D gene (5 bases). Germline values: CDR1 ENHRY, CDR2 SYGVKD. CDR3 length equals 15 residues. The V end was cut by 0 bases, the J end by 2 bases, with 11 bases between. CDR3 bases: TGTGCCATCAGTGAGTCGTTCTCCAGGGCCTACGAGCAGTACTTC. Its protein is CAISESFSRAYEQYF.

The V gene is TRBV28, the J gene TRBJ1-5, with D perhaps matching TRBD1 (6 bases). The germline V gene has CDR1 MDHEN and CDR2 SYDVKM. V was trimmed by 3 bases and J by 9 bases, leaving 24 bases between them. The CDR3 consists of 17 residues. CDR3 DNA: TGTGCCAGCAGTTTGGTTGGCCTACAGGGTGGGGTCGGGCCCCAGCATTTT. Amino acid sequence: CASSLVGLQGGVGPQHF. The variable domain in full, with the rest retrieved from reference TRBV28 and TRBJ1-5, is DVKVTQSSRYLVKRTGEKVFLECVQDMDHENMFWYRQDPGLGLRLIYFSYDVKMKEKGDIPEGYSVSREKKERFSLILESASTNQTSMYLCASSLVGLQGGVGPQHFGDGTRLSIL.

This clone came up a few times. The sample carries other DNA sequences with the same CDR3. This sequence joins TRBV19 and TRBJ2-2; unclear D gene. Looked up from germline, CDR1 is LNHDA and CDR2 is SQIVND (reference sequence). The V and J ends lost 3 bases and 4 bases respectively, with 3 bases between them. The CDR3 contains 12 residues. CDR3 region: CASSIFTGELFF. The CDR3 DNA is TGTGCCAGTAGTATTTTCACCGGGGAGCTGTTTTTT.

In regard to this clone: Other DNA sequences of this sample code for an identical CDR3. The chain joins TRBV9 to TRBJ2-7; TRBD1 is a possible D gene (5 bases). In germline, CDR1 is SGDLS, CDR2 YYNGEE. Trimming left V 0 bases short and J 2 bases short, with 9 bases between. The CDR3 has 14 residues. The CDR3 spells CASSVDMGPYEQYF. In DNA form, the CDR3 reads TGTGCCAGCAGCGTAGATATGGGGCCCTACGAGCAGTACTTC.

This sequence joins TRBV10-3 and TRBJ1-1; a possible D gene is TRBD1 (5 bases). The CDR3 spans 15 residues. Per the germline V gene, CDR1 is ENHRY and CDR2 is SYGVKD. Between the trimmed V and J ends, which lost 7 bases and 0 bases, there was a span of 15 bases. The CDR3 nucleotides are TGTGCCATCAATGACCCGGGACGAATGAACACTGAAGCTTTCTTT. As protein: CAINDPGRMNTEAFF.

The chain couples TRBV4-1 to TRBJ2-1; D is uncertain. V dropped 2 bases and J dropped 4 bases, with 12 bases sitting between them. This CDR3 region has 15 residues. The germline V gene has CDR1 MGHRA and CDR2 YSYEKL. The CDR3 protein is CASSQLGSLYNEQFF. CDR3 nucleotides: TGCGCCAGCAGCCAACTCGGTTCCCTATACAATGAGCAGTTCTTC.

This chain joins TRBV5-1 and TRBJ2-2, with no clear D. The germline V gene encodes CDR1 SGHRS and CDR2 YFSETQ. The germline V and J ends were trimmed by 0 bases and 6 bases, with 9 bases remaining between them. CDR3 length: 14 amino acids. CDR3: CASSLAGGAGELFF. CDR3 sequence (DNA): TGCGCCAGCAGCTTGGCCGGTGGGGCCGGGGAGCTGTTTTTT.